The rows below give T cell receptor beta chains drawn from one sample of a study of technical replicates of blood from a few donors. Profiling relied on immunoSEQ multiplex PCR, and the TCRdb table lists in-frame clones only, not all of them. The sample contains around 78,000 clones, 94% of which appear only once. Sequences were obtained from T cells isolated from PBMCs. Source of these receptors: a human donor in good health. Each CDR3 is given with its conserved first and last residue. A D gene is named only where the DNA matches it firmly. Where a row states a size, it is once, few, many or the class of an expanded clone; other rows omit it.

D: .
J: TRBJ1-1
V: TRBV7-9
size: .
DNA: TGTGCCAGCAAGGAGGCAAGGAACACTGAAGCTTTCTTT
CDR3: CASKEARNTEAFF

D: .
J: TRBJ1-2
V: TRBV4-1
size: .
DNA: TGCGCCAGCAGCCAAGATGCGGGGGCGTTCTATGGCTACACCTTC
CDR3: CASSQDAGAFYGYTF

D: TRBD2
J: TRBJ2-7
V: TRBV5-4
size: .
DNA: TGTGCCAGCAGCTCACGTCGGACTAGCGGGTCTTCCCATTGGGACGAGCAGTACTTC
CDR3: CASSSRRTSGSSHWDEQYF

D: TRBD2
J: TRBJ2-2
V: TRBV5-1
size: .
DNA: TGCGCCAGCAGCTTGGTGCTAGCGGGGGTCACCGGGGAGCTGTTTTTT
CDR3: CASSLVLAGVTGELFF

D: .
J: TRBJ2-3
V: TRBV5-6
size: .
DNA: TGTGCCAGCAGCTTGCGTGATACGCAGTATTTT
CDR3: CASSLRDTQYF

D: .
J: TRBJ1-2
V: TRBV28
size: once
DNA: TGTGCCAGCAGTTTTATCGGGACATTGTTTAACTATGGCTACACCTTC
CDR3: CASSFIGTLFNYGYTF

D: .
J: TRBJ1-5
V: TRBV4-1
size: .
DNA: TGCGCCAGCAGCCCCCCTTCTAATCAGCCCCAGCATTTT
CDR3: CASSPPSNQPQHF

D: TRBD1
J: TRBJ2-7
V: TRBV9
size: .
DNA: TGTGCCAGCAGCGCTGACAGGGGACGGGACGAGCAGTACTTC
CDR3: CASSADRGRDEQYF

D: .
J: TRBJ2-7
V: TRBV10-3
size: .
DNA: TGTGCCATCAGGTCCAACTACGAGCAGTACTTC
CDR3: CAIRSNYEQYF

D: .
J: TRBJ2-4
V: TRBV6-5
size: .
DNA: TGTGCCAGCAGTCGCGGGACGGCCAAAAACATTCAGTACTTC
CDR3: CASSRGTAKNIQYF

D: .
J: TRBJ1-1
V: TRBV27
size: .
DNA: TGTGCCAGCAGGCCGACAGGATGGGAGAACACTGAAGCTTTCTTT
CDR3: CASRPTGWENTEAFF

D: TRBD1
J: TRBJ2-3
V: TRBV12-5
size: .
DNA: TGTGCTAGTGGTTTGCGGACAGGGGATACAGCGACAGATACGCAGTATTTT
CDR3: CASGLRTGDTATDTQYF